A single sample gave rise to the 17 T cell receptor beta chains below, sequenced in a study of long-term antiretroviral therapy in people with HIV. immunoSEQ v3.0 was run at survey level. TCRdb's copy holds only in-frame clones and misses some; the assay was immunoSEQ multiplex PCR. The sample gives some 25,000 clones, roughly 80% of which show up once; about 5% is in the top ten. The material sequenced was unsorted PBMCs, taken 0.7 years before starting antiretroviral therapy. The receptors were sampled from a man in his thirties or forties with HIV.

The CDR3 nucleotides are TGTGCCAGCAGCTTGGTCTCCCGGGACCTCACAGATACGCAGTATTTT. Translating it yields CASSLVSRDLTDTQYF. This chain connects TRBV5-6 to TRBJ2-3; TRBD1 or TRBD2 may be the D gene (5 bases each). Germline CDR1 SGHDT, CDR2 YYEEEE. The CDR3 is made up of 16 amino acids. The V and J ends lost 0 bases and 2 bases respectively, with 13 bases between them.

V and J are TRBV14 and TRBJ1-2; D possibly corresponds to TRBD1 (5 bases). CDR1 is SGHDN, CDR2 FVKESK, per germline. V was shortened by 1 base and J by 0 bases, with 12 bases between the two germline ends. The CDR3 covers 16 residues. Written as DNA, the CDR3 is TGTGCCAGCAGCCAAGTGGTTGGGGCGACTAACTATGGCTACACCTTC. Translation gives CASSQVVGATNYGYTF.

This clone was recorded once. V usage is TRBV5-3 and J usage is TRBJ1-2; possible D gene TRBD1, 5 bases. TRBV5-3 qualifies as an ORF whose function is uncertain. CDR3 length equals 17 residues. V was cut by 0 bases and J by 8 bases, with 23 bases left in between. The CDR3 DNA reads TGTGCCAGAAGCTTGGACGGGAGGGCCACAGGCCCACTAGGCTACACCTTC. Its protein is CARSLDGRATGPLGYTF.

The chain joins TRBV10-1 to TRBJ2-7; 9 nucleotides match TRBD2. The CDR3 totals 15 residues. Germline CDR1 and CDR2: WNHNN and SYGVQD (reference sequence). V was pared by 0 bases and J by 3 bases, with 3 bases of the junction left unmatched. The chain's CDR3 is CASSESSGSLYEQYF. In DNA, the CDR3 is TGCGCCAGCAGTGAGTCTAGCGGGAGCCTCTACGAGCAGTACTTC.

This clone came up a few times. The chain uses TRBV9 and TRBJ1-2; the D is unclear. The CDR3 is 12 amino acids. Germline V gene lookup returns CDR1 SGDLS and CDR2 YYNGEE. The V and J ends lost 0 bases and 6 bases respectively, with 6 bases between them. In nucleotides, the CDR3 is TGTGCCAGCAGCGTAGGCCTCAATGGCTACACCTTC. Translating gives CASSVGLNGYTF.

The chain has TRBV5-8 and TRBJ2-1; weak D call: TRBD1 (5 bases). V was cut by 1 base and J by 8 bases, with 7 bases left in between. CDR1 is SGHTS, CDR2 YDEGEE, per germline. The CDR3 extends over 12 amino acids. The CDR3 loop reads CASSLWGDEQFF. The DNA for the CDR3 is TGTGCCAGCAGCTTGTGGGGCGATGAGCAGTTCTTC.

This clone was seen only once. The CDR3 is CASSSGSVSWGAREQYF. The CDR3 bases are TGTGCCAGCAGCTCTGGCTCAGTATCCTGGGGGGCTAGGGAGCAGTACTTC. The chain links TRBV7-2 to TRBJ2-7, with D perhaps TRBD1 or TRBD2 (6 bases each). The germline V and J ends were trimmed by 4 bases and 7 bases, with 26 bases remaining between them. The CDR3 has 17 residues. Germline V CDR1 and CDR2: SGHTA, FQGNSA.

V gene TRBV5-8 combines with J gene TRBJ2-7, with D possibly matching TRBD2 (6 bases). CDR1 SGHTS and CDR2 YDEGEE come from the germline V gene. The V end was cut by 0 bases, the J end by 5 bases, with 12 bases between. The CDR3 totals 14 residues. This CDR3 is CASSLGGVWDEQYF. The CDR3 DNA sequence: TGTGCCAGCAGCTTGGGCGGGGTTTGGGACGAGCAGTACTTC.

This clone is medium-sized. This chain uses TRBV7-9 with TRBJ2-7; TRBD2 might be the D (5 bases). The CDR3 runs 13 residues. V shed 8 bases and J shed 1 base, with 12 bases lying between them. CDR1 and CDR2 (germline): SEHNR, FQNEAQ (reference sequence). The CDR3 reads CASEGIGSYEQYF. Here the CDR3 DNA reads TGTGCCAGCGAGGGCATTGGGTCCTACGAGCAGTACTTC.

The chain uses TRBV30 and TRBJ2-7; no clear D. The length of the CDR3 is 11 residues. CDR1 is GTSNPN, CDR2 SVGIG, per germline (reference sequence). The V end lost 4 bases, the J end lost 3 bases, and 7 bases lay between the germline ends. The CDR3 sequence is CAWIGDYEQYF. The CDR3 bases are TGTGCCTGGATCGGCGACTACGAGCAGTACTTC.

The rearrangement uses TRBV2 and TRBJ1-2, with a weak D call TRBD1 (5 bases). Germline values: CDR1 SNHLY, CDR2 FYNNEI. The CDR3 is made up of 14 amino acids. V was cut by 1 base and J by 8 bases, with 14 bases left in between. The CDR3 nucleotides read TGTGCCAGCAGTGAAGACGGGGGAGTGACGGGCTACACCTTC. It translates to CASSEDGGVTGYTF. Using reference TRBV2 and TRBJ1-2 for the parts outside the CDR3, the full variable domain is EPEVTQTPSHQVTQMGQEVILRCVPISNHLYFYWYRQILGQKVEFLVSFYNNEISEKSEIFDDQFSVERPDGSNFTLKIRSTKLEDSAMYFCASSEDGGVTGYTFGSGTRLTVV.

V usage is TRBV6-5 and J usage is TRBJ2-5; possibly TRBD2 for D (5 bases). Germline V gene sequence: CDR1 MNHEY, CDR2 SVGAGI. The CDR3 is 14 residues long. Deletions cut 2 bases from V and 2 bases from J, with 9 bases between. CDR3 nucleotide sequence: TGTGCCAGCAGTTACGGACGGGGTCAAGAGACCCAGTACTTC. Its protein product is CASSYGRGQETQYF.

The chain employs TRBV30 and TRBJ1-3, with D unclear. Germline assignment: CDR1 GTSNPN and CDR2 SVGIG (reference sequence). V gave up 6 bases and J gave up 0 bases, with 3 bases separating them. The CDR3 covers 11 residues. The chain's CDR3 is CACNSGNTIYF. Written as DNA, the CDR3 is TGTGCCTGCAACTCTGGAAACACCATATATTTT.

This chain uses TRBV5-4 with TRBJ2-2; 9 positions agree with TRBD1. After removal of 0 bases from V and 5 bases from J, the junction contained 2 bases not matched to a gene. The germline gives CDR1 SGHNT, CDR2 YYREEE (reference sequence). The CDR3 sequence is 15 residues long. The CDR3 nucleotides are TGTGCCAGCAGCTTGGCCGGACAGGGGACCGGGGAGCTGTTTTTT. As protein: CASSLAGQGTGELFF.

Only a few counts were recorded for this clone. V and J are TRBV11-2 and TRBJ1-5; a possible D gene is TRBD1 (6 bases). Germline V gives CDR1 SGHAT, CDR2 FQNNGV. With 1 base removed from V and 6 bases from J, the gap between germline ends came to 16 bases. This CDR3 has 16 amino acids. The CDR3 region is CASSLGPTGGGQPQHF. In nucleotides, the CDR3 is TGTGCCAGCAGCTTAGGACCCACAGGAGGGGGTCAGCCCCAGCATTTT.

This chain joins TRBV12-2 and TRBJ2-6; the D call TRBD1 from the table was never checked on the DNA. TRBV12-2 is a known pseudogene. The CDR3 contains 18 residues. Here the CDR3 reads CATTALQGSDSGANVLTF. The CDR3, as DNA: TGTGCAACCACTGCCTTACAGGGGAGCGACTCTGGGGCCAACGTCCTGACTTTC.

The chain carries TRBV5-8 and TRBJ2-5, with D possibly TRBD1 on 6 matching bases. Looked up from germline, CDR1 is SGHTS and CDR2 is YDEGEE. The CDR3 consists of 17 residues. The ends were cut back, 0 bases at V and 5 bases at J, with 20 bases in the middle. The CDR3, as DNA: TGTGCCAGCAGCTTGGGGAAACAGGGTCCTATGTTGGAGACCCAGTACTTC. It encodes CASSLGKQGPMLETQYF. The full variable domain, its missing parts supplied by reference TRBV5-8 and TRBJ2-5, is EAGVTQSPTHLIKTRGQQATLRCSPISGHTSVYWYQQALGLGLQFLLWYDEGEERNRGNFPPRFSGRQFPNYSSELNVNALELEDSALYLCASSLGKQGPMLETQYFGPGTRLLVL.